One and the same sample provided the 17 T cell receptor beta chains below, sequenced in a study of response to subunit inactivated influenza vaccine. One entry per CDR3 protein results from TCRdb running MiXCR on the RT-PCR reads. The data hold some 540,000 distinct CDR3 sequences, with approximately 24% observed a single time. The sample was also linked to a second study, of T cells expressing NK-cell markers. In that study: The cDNA for TCR beta came from 5'RACE template switching with UMIs.

This material consisted of CD4+ T cells sorted from PBMCs, taken about 12 days after vaccination. Receptor source: a man aged 45-60 years who received an inactivated influenza vaccine.

The chain recombines TRBV4-3 with TRBJ2-3; 9 nucleotides line up with TRBD2. Germline CDR1 and CDR2: LGHNA and YSLEER. The CDR3 extends over 16 amino acids. V lost 4 bases, J lost 1 base, and 6 bases stayed unmatched. The CDR3 sequence is CASSPGIAGGTDTQYF. CDR3 DNA: TGCGCCAGCAGCCCGGGCATAGCGGGGGGCACAGATACGCAGTATTTT.

In this sample, this clonotype turned up many times. This rearrangement joins TRBV20-1 to TRBJ2-5; no clear D. Deletions cut 2 bases from V and 5 bases from J, with 3 bases between. CDR1 is DFQATT, CDR2 SNEGSKA, per germline (reference sequence). The CDR3 covers 10 residues. CDR3 DNA: TGCAGTGCTAGAACCGAGACCCAGTACTTC. Protein sequence: CSARTETQYF.

This clonotype was found many times. The rearrangement joins TRBV7-9 to TRBJ1-4; 7 nucleotides match TRBD1. CDR3 length: 15 amino acids. V dropped 4 bases and J dropped 8; count of bases not matched to a gene: 10. Germline CDR1 and CDR2: SEHNR and FQNEAQ (reference sequence). The CDR3 bases are TGTGCCAGCAGCTCCCCGACAGGGTCGGAGGAAAAACTGTTTTTT. Its translation is CASSSPTGSEEKLFF.

This clonotype appeared a few times. The rearrangement links TRBV3-1 to TRBJ1-2, with D uncertain. Deletions cut 5 bases from V and 8 bases from J, with 18 bases between. Germline V lookup: CDR1 LGHDT, CDR2 YNNKEL (reference sequence). This CDR3 spans 14 amino acids. Here the CDR3 reads CASSVTGSTGGYTF. The CDR3 DNA is TGTGCCAGCAGCGTAACGGGATCTACTGGGGGCTACACCTTC.

DNA for the CDR3: TGTGCCAGCAGCCAAGATGGGGGGAAGACGGGACAGGGGTTTGTAATAGCCAAAAACATTCAGTACTTC. It translates to CASSQDGGKTGQGFVIAKNIQYF. The J gene is TRBJ2-4, the V gene TRBV4-2, with TRBD1 identical over 10 bases. J was trimmed by 0 bases and V by 0 bases; bases with no gene match: 20. The germline CDR1 and CDR2 sequences are LGHNA and YNFKEQ. The CDR3 is made up of 23 amino acids.

J is TRBJ2-1 and V is TRBV5-1; D may be TRBD1 (5 bases). There are 15 residues in the CDR3. Trimming removed 0 bases from V and 6 bases from J, with 13 bases in between. Germline CDR1 SGHRS, CDR2 YFSETQ. The CDR3 spells CASSLEAGSVNEQFF. CDR3 bases: TGCGCCAGCAGCTTGGAAGCAGGGTCGGTCAATGAGCAGTTCTTC.

The V call is TRBV6-6, the J call TRBJ2-1; 7 positions agree with TRBD1. This CDR3 is built from 13 residues. V shed 9 bases and J 3 bases; nucleotides not matched to a gene: 5. Looked up from germline, CDR1 is MNHNY and CDR2 is SVGAGI (reference sequence). The CDR3 DNA reads TGTGCCAGTCACCGGGACAGCTACAATGAGCAGTTCTTC. Translating gives CASHRDSYNEQFF.

J is TRBJ2-2 and V is TRBV7-9, with D perhaps TRBD1 (7 bases). Trimming took off 5 bases at V and 7 bases at J, with 17 bases between the two ends. Germline lookup yields CDR1 SEHNR and CDR2 FQNEAQ (reference sequence). This CDR3 is built from 15 residues. The CDR3 spells CASSPPGGQDGELFF. In DNA form, the CDR3 reads TGTGCCAGCAGCCCCCCAGGGGGGCAAGACGGGGAGCTGTTTTTT.

The rearrangement uses TRBV15 and TRBJ2-7; TRBD1 agrees at 11 bases. V lost 3 bases and J lost 1; bases outside the gene matches: 2. The CDR3 extends over 15 amino acids. The germline CDR1 and CDR2 sequences are LNHNV and YYDKDF (reference sequence). The CDR3 DNA is TGTGCCACCAGCAGTGGACAGGGGGCATCCTACGAGCAGTACTTC. Amino acids: CATSSGQGASYEQYF.

This clonotype was recorded only once. The rearrangement joins TRBV4-1 to TRBJ2-7; TRBD2 aligns across 12 bases. The junction had 8 bases not matched to a gene; V was cut back by 3 bases and J by 2 bases. This CDR3 has 17 residues. From germline, CDR1 is MGHRA and CDR2 YSYEKL. The CDR3 region is CASSQPITSGRTYEQYF. In DNA, the CDR3 is TGCGCCAGCAGCCAGCCTATAACTAGCGGGAGGACCTACGAGCAGTACTTC.

V is TRBV11-2 and J is TRBJ1-1; perhaps TRBD1 as D (6 bases). Per the germline V gene, CDR1 is SGHAT and CDR2 is FQNNGV. The CDR3 contains 14 residues. V dropped 1 base and J dropped 7 bases, with 13 bases sitting between them. The CDR3 coding sequence is TGTGCCAGCAGCTTAGCTGGGGGGGCAATTGAAGCTTTCTTT. This gives the protein CASSLAGGAIEAFF.

The V call is TRBV11-2, the J call TRBJ2-3; D may match TRBD1 or TRBD2 (6 bases each). Germline V gene sequence: CDR1 SGHAT, CDR2 FQNNGV. V lost 1 base and J lost 7, with 18 bases in between. This CDR3 has 16 residues. The CDR3 DNA reads as TGTGCCAGCAGCTTAGGGTTGGGGGGCCCAATTCATACGCAGTATTTT. It yields the protein CASSLGLGGPIHTQYF.

Worth noting for this clonotype: A much bigger clone sits one base away, suggesting this may be a read error. Since no conserved phenylalanine or tryptophan closes the CDR3, a read error is the likely cause. The chain is built from TRBV29-1 and TRBJ2-5; weak D call: TRBD2 (6 bases). CDR1 and CDR2 from the germline V gene are SQVTM and ANQGSEA. V lost 6 bases and J 4 bases, leaving 15 bases between the germline ends. This CDR3 is 13 amino acids long. The CDR3 region is CSVRDSYGETQYS. The CDR3 nucleotides are TGCAGCGTCCGGGACTCCTACGGAGAGACCCAGTACTCC.

This rearrangement joins TRBV7-2 to TRBJ2-7; D not resolved. This CDR3 region has 12 residues. Germline V gene lookup returns CDR1 SGHTA and CDR2 FQGNSA. With 4 bases removed from V and 2 bases from J, the gap between germline ends came to 6 bases. The chain's CDR3 is CASSSLPYEQYF. The CDR3 region has the DNA TGTGCCAGCAGCTCGCTCCCCTACGAGCAGTACTTC. Together with reference TRBV7-2 and TRBJ2-7, the CDR3 gives the full variable domain: GAGVSQSPSNKVTEKGKDVELRCDPISGHTALYWYRQSLGQGLEFLIYFQGNSAPDKSGLPSDRFSAERTGGSVSTLTIQRTQQEDSAVYLCASSSLPYEQYFGPGTRLTVT.

The chain combines TRBV9 with TRBJ2-2; no clear D gene. The CDR3 spans 13 residues. Trimming left V 0 bases short and J 2 bases short, with 2 bases between. The V gene's germline CDR1 is SGDLS and CDR2 YYNGEE. CDR3 bases: TGTGCCAGCAGCGTAGACAACACCGGGGAGCTGTTTTTT. Encoded protein: CASSVDNTGELFF.

This clonotype turned up a few times. V is TRBV5-6 and J is TRBJ2-3; D is undetermined. Germline V gives CDR1 SGHDT, CDR2 YYEEEE. V gave up 4 bases and J gave up 3 bases, with 9 bases separating them. There are 13 residues in the CDR3. The CDR3 region is CASSTSITDTQYF. CDR3 bases: TGTGCCAGCAGCACCTCGATTACAGATACGCAGTATTTT. Variable domain in full (rest from reference TRBV5-6 and TRBJ2-3): DAGVTQSPTHLIKTRGQQVTLRCSPKSGHDTVSWYQQALGQGPQFIFQYYEEEERQRGNFPDRFSGHQFPNYSSELNVNALLLGDSALYLCASSTSITDTQYFGPGTRLTVL.

This chain links TRBV7-2 with TRBJ2-3; TRBD1 or TRBD2 may be the D gene (6 bases each). Trimming pared 2 bases from V and 1 base from J, leaving 13 bases between. The CDR3 runs to 16 residues. Looked up from germline, CDR1 is SGHTA and CDR2 is FQGNSA. The CDR3 DNA reads as TGTGCCAGCAGCTTACGTAGGGGGGCGGGCACAGATACGCAGTATTTT. Its translation is CASSLRRGAGTDTQYF.